The sequence of this TCR beta chain was determined in a study of human T cells and chemical hapten exposure. Study overall: Investigators sensitized roughly 2 cm by roughly 2 cm of upper inner arm skin with 2% DPC.

Per the original data handling: Samples held a median of around 100,000 TCRs, range about 23,224–750,000. TCRdb re-called the RACE reads with MiXCR, one entry per CDR3 protein. What appears here as the V and J calls and clone size reflects TCRdb's work, not the paper's. The sample yields around 120,000 distinct CDR3 sequences, about 12% seen once. From germline, CDR1 is LGHDT and CDR2 YNNKEL (reference sequence). The CDR3 loop spans 14 amino acids. V shed 0 bases and J shed 8 bases, with 13 bases lying between them. Time point in this sample: patch test 1, 2 weeks after DPC sensitization. As to treatment: therapeutic diphenylcyclopropenone sensitization with weekly scalp DPC.

The input for sequencing was whole blood, taken in connection with sensitization to the hapten diphenylcyclopropenone (DPC). V and J are TRBV3-1 and TRBJ1-2; D gene unclear. The sequence was obtained from a woman in her 50s with alopecia areata. Some clones in this sample may be carry-over from other donors' samples. The CDR3 DNA reads as TGTGCCAGCAGCCAAGATAACGAAGGGCTAGGCTACACCTTC. Translating gives CASSQDNEGLGYTF.